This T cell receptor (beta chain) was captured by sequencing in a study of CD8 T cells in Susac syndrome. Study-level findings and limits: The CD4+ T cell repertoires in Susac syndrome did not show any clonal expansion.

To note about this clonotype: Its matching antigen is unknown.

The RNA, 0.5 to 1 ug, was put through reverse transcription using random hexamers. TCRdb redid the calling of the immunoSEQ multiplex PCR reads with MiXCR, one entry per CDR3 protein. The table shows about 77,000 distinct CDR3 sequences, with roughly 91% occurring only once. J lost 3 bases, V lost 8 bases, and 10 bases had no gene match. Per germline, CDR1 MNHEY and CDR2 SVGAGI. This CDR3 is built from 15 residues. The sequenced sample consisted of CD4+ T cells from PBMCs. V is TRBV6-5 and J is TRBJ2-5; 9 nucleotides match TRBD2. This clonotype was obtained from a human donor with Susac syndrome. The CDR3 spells CASGPPGLAKETQYF. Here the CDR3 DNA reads TGTGCCAGCGGTCCACCGGGACTAGCAAAAGAGACCCAGTACTTC.